The following is a TCR beta chain sequence with its context. Its antigen is unidentified. The record originates from a study of cytomegalovirus exposure and HLA in healthy donors. Overall study: The early release's HLA-typed donors yielded some 85 million unique TCRs.

The CDR3 sequence is 14 residues long. V gave up 2 bases and J gave up 5 bases, with 12 bases separating them. Germline V gene lookup returns CDR1 MNHEY and CDR2 SVGAGI. Overall study results and limits: V- and J-gene trimming in TCR beta was tied to a missense DCLRE1C variant by an analysis performed later. In an earlier analysis, productive rearrangement rates for most beta V segments clustered near 87% or 30%.

The PCR employed 60 Vbeta primers together with 13 Jbeta primers. Profiling relied on immunoSEQ multiplex PCR, and the TCRdb table lists in-frame clones only, not all of them. The sample table includes about 160,000 clones. Material for sequencing was PBMCs. The receptor was derived from a woman aged 55-70 years in good health and CMV-seronegative. This chain links TRBV6-5 with TRBJ2-5; TRBD1 is a possible D gene (5 bases). CDR3 amino acids: CASSYVLGAETQYF. The DNA for the CDR3 is TGTGCCAGCAGTTACGTTCTAGGGGCCGAGACCCAGTACTTC.